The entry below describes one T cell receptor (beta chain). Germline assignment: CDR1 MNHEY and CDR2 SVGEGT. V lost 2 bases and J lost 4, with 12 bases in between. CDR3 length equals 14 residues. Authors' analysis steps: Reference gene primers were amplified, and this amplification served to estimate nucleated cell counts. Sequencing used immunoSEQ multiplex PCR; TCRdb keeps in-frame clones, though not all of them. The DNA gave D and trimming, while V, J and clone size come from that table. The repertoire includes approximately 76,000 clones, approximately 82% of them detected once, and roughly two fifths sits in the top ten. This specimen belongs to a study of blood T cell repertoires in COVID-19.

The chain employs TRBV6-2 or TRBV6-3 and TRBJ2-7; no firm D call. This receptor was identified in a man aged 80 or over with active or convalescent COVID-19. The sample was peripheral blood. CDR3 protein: CASSYERLNYEQYF. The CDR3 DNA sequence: TGTGCCAGCAGTTACGAGCGACTTAATTACGAGCAGTACTTC.